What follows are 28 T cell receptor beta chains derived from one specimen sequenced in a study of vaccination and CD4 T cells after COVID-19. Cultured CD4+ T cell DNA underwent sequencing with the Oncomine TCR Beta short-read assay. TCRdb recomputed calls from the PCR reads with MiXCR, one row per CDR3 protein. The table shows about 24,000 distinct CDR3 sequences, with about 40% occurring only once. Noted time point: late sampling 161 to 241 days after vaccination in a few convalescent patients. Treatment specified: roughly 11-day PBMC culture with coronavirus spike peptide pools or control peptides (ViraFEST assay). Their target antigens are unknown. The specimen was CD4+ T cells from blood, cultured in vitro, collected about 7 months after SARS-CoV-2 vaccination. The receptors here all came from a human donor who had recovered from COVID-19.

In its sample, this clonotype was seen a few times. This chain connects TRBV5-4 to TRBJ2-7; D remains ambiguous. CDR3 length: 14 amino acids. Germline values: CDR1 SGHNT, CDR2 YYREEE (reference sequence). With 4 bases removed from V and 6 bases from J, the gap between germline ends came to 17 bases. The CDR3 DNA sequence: TGTGCCAGCAGCCCTTCTGACGGACCGGTCGAGCAGTACTTC. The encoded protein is CASSPSDGPVEQYF.

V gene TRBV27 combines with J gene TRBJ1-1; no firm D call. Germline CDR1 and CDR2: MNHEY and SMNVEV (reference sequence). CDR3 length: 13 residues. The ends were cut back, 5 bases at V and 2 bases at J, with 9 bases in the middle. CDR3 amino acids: CASSLILNTEAFF. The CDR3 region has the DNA TGTGCCAGCAGTCTAATCCTCAACACTGAAGCTTTCTTT.

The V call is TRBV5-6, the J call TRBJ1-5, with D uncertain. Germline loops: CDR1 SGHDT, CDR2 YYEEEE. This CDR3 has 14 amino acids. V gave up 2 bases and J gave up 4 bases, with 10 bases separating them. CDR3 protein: CASSFGRWNQPQHF. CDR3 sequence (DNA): TGTGCCAGCAGCTTTGGGAGGTGGAATCAGCCCCAGCATTTT.

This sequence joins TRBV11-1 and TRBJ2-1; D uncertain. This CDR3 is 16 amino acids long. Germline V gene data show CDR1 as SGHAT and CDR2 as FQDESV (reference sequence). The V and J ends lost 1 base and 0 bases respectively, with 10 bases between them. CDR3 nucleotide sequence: TGTGCCAGCAGCTTAGGGCTTTCAAGCTCCTACAATGAGCAGTTCTTC. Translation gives CASSLGLSSSYNEQFF.

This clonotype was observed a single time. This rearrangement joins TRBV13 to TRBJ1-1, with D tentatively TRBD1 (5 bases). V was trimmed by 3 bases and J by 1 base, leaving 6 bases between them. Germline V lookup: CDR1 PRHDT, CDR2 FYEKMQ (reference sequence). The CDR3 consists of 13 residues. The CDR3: CASSLDTNTEAFF. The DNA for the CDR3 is TGTGCCAGCAGCTTGGACACGAACACTGAAGCTTTCTTT. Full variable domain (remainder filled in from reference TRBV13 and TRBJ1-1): AAGVIQSPRHLIKEKRETATLKCYPIPRHDTVYWYQQGPGQDPQFLISFYEKMQSDKGSIPDRFSAQQFSDYHSELNMSSLELGDSALYFCASSLDTNTEAFFGQGTRLTVV.

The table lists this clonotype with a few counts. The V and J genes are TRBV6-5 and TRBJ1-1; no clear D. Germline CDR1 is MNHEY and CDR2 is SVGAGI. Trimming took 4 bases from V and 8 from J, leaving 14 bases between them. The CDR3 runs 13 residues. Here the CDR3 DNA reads TGTGCCAGCAGTTCCTTGTCGGCGGCAGAAGCTTTCTTT. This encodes CASSSLSAAEAFF.

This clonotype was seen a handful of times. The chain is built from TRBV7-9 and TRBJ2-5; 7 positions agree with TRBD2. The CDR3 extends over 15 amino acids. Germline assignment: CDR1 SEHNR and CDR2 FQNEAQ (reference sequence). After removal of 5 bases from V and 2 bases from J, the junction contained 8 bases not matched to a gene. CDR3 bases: TGTGCCAGCAGCCCTACGAGCGGGGAACAAGAGACCCAGTACTTC. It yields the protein CASSPTSGEQETQYF. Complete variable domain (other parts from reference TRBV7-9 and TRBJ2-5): DTGVSQNPRHKITKRGQNVTFRCDPISEHNRLYWYRQTLGQGPEFLTYFQNEAQLEKSRLLSDRFSAERPKGSFSTLEIQRTEQGDSAMYLCASSPTSGEQETQYFGPGTRLLVL.

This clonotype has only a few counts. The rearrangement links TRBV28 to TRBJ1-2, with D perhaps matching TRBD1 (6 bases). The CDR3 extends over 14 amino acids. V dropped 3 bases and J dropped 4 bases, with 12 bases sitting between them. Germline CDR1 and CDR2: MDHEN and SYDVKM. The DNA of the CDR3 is TGTGCCAGCAGTTTGGGGGCTCATAGCTATGGCTACACCTTC. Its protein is CASSLGAHSYGYTF.

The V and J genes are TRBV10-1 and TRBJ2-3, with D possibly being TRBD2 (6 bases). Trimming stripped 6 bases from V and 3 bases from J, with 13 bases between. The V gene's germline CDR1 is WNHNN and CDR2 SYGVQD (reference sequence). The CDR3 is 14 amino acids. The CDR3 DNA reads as TGCGCCAGCAGCAATGGGGGGAGGACAGATACGCAGTATTTT. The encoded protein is CASSNGGRTDTQYF.

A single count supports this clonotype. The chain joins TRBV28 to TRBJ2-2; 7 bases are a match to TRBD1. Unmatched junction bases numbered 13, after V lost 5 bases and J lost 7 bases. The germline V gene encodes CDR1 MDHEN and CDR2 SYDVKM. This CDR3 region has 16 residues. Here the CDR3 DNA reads TGTGCCAGCAGTCCACTCGGACAGGAACCGCACGGGGAGCTGTTTTTT. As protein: CASSPLGQEPHGELFF.

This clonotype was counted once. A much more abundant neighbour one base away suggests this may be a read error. The CDR3 is CASSDGSSYNEQYF. In nucleotides, the CDR3 is TGTGCCAGCAGTGACGGGAGCTCCTACAATGAGCAGTACTTC. The V call is TRBV6-4, the J call TRBJ2-1, with a possible D match to TRBD2 (5 bases). The end of the DNA is better explained by TRBJ2-7, so the J call may be wrong. Germline assignment: CDR1 MRHNA and CDR2 SNTAGT. CDR3 length: 14 residues.

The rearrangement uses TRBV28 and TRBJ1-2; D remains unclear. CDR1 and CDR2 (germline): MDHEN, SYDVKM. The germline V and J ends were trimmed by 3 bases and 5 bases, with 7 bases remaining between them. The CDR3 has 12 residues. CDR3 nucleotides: TGTGCCAGCAGTTTCTCCTCTTATGGCTACACCTTC. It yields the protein CASSFSSYGYTF.

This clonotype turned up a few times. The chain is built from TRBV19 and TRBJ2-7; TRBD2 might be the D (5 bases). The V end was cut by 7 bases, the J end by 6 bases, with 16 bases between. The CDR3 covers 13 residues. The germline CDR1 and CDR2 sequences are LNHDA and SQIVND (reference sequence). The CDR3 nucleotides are TGTGCCAGTATGGGAGAGGCAGGCGGCGAGCAGTACTTC. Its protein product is CASMGEAGGEQYF.

DNA of the CDR3: TGTGCCAGCAGCTTAGCCACAGGGAAATATGGAGGAGAGACCCAGTACTTC. The encoded protein is CASSLATGKYGGETQYF. The rearrangement links TRBV7-8 to TRBJ2-5; D might be TRBD1 (6 bases). Germline V gives CDR1 SGHVS, CDR2 FQNEAQ. The length of the CDR3 is 17 residues. V was shortened by 0 bases and J by 4 bases, with 18 bases between the two germline ends.

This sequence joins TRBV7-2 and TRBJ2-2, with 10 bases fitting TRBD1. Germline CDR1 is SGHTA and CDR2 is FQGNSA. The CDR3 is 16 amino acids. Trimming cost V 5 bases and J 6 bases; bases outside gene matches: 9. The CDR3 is CASSRQGAVPAGELFF. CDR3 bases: TGTGCCAGCAGCCGACAGGGGGCGGTACCGGCCGGGGAGCTGTTTTTT.

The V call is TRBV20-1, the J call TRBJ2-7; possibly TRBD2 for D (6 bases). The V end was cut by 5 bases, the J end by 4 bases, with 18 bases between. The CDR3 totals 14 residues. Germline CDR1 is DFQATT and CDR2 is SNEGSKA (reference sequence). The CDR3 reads CSAPFDSGGYEQYF. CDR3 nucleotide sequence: TGCAGTGCTCCTTTTGATAGCGGCGGTTACGAGCAGTACTTC.

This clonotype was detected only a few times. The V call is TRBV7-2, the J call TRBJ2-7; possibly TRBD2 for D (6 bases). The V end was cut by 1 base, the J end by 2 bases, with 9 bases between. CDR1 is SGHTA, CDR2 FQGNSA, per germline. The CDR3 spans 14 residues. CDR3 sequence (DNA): TGTGCCAGCAGCTTAGGCGGGGCCACCTACGAGCAGTACTTC. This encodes CASSLGGATYEQYF.

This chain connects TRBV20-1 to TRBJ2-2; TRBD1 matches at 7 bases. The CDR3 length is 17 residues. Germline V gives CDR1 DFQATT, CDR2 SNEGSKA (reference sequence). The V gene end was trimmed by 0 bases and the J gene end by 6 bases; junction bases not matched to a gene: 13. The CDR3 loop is CSARDIFVGGFSGELFF. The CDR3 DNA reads TGCAGTGCTAGAGATATCTTTGTAGGGGGCTTCTCCGGGGAGCTGTTTTTT.

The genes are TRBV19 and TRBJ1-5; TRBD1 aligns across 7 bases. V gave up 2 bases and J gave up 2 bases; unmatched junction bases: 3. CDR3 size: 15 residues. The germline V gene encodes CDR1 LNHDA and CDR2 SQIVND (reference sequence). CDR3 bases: TGTGCCAGTAGTATAACAGGGGTGGGCAATCAGCCCCAGCATTTT. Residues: CASSITGVGNQPQHF.

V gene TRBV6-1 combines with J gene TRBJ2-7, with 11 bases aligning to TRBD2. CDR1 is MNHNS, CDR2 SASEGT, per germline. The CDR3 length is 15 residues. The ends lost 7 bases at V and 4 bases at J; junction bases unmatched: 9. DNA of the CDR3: TGTGCCAGCATCCCAACTAGCGGGAGTATATACGAGCAGTACTTC. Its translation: CASIPTSGSIYEQYF.

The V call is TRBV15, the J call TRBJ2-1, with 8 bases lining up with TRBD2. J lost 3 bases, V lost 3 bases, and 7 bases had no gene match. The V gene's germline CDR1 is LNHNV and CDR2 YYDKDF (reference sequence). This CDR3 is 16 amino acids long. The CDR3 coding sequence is TGTGCCACCAGCAGTTTTTCAGCGGGGGACTACAATGAGCAGTTCTTC. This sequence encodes CATSSFSAGDYNEQFF.

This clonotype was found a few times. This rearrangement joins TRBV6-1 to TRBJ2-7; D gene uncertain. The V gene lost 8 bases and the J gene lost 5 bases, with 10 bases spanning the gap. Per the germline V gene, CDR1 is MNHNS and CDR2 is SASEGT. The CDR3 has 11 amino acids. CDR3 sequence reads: CASLGSHEQYF. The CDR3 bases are TGTGCCAGCTTGGGGTCTCACGAGCAGTACTTC.

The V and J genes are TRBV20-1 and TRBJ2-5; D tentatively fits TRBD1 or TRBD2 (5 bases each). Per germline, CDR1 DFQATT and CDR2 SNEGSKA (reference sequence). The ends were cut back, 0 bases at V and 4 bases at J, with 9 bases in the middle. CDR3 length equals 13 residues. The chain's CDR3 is CSARDGGLETQYF. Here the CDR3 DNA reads TGCAGTGCTAGAGATGGGGGTTTAGAGACCCAGTACTTC.

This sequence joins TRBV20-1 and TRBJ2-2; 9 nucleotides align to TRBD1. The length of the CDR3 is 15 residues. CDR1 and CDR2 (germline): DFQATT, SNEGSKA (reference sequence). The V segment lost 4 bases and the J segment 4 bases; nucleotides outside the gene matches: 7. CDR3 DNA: TGCAGTGCTATTACGGGACAGGGTGGCACCGGGGAGCTGTTTTTT. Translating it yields CSAITGQGGTGELFF.

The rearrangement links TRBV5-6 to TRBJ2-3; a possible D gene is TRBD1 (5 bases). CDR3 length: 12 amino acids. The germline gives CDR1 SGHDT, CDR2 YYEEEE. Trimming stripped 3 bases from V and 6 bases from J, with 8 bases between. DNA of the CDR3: TGTGCCAGCAGCTGGTACAGGGATACGCAGTATTTT. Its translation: CASSWYRDTQYF.

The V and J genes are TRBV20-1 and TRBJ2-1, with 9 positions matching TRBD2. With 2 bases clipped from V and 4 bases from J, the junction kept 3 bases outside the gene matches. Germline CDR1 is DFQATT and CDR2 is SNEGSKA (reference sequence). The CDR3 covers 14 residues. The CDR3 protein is CSARPTSGYNEQFF. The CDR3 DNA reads TGCAGTGCTAGACCGACTAGCGGTTACAATGAGCAGTTCTTC.

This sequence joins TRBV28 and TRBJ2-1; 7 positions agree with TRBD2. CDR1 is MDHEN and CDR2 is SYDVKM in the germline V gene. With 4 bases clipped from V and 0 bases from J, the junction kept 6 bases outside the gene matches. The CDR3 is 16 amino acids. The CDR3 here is CASSSPSGGSYNEQFF. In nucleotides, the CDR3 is TGTGCCAGCAGTTCGCCTAGCGGAGGCTCCTACAATGAGCAGTTCTTC.

CDR3 residues: CASSLVRAERDTQYF. CDR3 coding DNA: TGTGCCAGCAGCTTAGTCCGGGCGGAACGAGATACGCAGTATTTT. This chain joins TRBV7-2 and TRBJ2-3; D call uncertain. The CDR3 runs to 15 residues. Germline CDR1 reads SGHTA; CDR2 reads FQGNSA. Between the trimmed V and J ends, which lost 1 base and 5 bases, there was a span of 13 bases.